This paragraph covers one TCR beta chain sequence. This clonotype has a handful of counts. Its antigen remains undetermined. The input lacks base qualities; no much larger clone sits a single base away. These data belong to a study of CD8+CD57+ T cells in acquired aplastic anemia (dated by TCRdb to the late 2010s). Background on the whole study: A mean of roughly 3.2 ug of DNA, ranging from about 0.17 to 30 ug, was extracted from sorted CD4+ and CD8+ cells. CD8+CD57+ expansion was defined as a frequency above the mean frequency observed in healthy subjects.

CDR1 is given as MDHEN and CDR2 as SYDVKM, both from the germline V gene. V is shortened by 6 bases, J by 1 base, and the region joining them spans 14 bases. There are 15 amino acids in the CDR3, from cysteine to phenylalanine inclusive. The read is trimmed to its CDR3 DNA, 45 bases read in frame from base 1. What the authors observed across the whole study: Although under 35 CD8+ CDR3 sequences were shared by patients and controls, these sequences appeared highly expressed in patients and within the immunodominant clones of patients. Between patients and healthy controls, no significant difference in CD8+ Simpson's diversity was found (P=0.060).

Patients chosen for sequencing had shown expansion of CD8+CD57+ cells by flow cytometry. Every patient had severe acquired aplastic anemia, diagnosed using the International Study of Aplastic Anemia and Agranulocytosis and Camitta criteria. No therapy had been received by the patients at the time of blood sampling. In the study, sorted CD4+ and CD8+ blood T cells from patients with severe aplastic anemia and from healthy subjects underwent deep sequencing of TCR repertoires. In the USA, patient enrollment took place under clinicaltrials.gov protocols 00001620, 01623167, 00001397, 00071045, 00081523 and 00961064. Ficoll-Paque density gradient centrifugation was used to isolate peripheral blood mononuclear cells. Before DNA extraction, CD4+ and CD8+ T cells were sorted by FACS or by magnetic beads. Genomic DNA was used as template for profiling of TCR beta VDJ combinations and CDR3 sequences. An Illumina HiSeq 2000 was the platform used for TCR repertoire sequencing. As for the authors' bioinformatics: Repertoires were assessed using TRBV/TRBJ rearrangement plots, CDR3 size and DJ length profiles, and Simpson's diversity index. The immunodominant clone was defined as the most abundant DNA sequence in deep sequencing data. CDR3 amino acid sequences were checked for sharing across subjects and were also compared against the VDJdb database and published repertoires. TCRdb cleaned the public reads at Q25 with fastp, built clones with MiXCR and kept in-frame beta chains. Rows with a matching CDR3 protein are joined into one entry that keeps the most common DNA and genes. In this record, the V and J calls reflect TCRdb's handling and not the investigators' own analysis. This sample comprises 250,000 or so distinct CDR3 sequences, around half of them detected only once. The ten largest clones take up about 8.3% of the sample.

The chain employs TRBV28 and TRBJ2-3; TRBD1 could be the D gene, as 6 bases match. Sequencing used sorted CD4+, CD8+, or CD8+CD57+ T cells (not recorded which) from PBMCs. The sequence was obtained from a human donor with aplastic anemia. The DNA sequence follows: TGTGCCAGCAGAGAAGGGACAAAGCGCACAGATACGCAGTATTTT. The encoded protein is CASREGTKRTDTQYF.